This T cell receptor beta chain was documented in a study of cytomegalovirus exposure and HLA in healthy donors. Of note for this clone: What it recognizes is unknown.

Although they were nominally healthy when sampled, donors likely had unrecorded immune exposures. 60 Vbeta and 13 Jbeta primers were used in PCR. Data came from immunoSEQ multiplex PCR; TCRdb stores just in-frame clones and leaves some out. The profile shows over 150,000 clones, 65% to 75% of them singletons. The CDR3 runs to 15 residues. Between the trimmed V and J ends, which lost 0 bases and 4 bases, there was a span of 13 bases. CDR1 is SGHDT, CDR2 YYEEEE, per germline. Whole-study results and caveats: A later analysis reportedly identified an Asian-associated ancestry cluster as carrying fewer N-insertions than the 666-donor mean.

This chain links TRBV5-6 with TRBJ1-2; D gene unclear. Material for sequencing was PBMCs. This TCR was recovered from a man younger than 30 in good health and CMV-seronegative. The CDR3 sequence: CASSLGRQMGYGYTF. DNA of the CDR3: TGTGCCAGCAGCTTGGGGAGGCAGATGGGCTATGGCTACACCTTC.